This TCR beta chain appears in the sequencing data of a study of shared clonotypes between healthy human individuals. Regarding the study as a whole: A reduction in generation probabilities was seen for non-shared clonotypes relative to those shared by all four donors. Despite large depth, rarefaction showed incomplete sorted-subset sequencing. Sample collection involved blood only; tissue repertoires are likely different.

The CDR3 extends over 14 amino acids. Per the study methods: Filtering differed since immunoSEQ provided only junctions, with no quality scores. The data were produced by immunoSEQ multiplex PCR, yet TCRdb's version contains in-frame clones alone and is incomplete. V, J and clone size were drawn from that table, and D and trimming were deduced from the DNA. Of roughly 1 million clones in the sample, approximately 76% were seen once. Regarding this clone: The antigen is undetermined.

V gene TRBV12-2 combines with J gene TRBJ2-7; the D call TRBD1 from the table was never checked on the DNA. TRBV12-2 is designated a pseudogene. The sequence derives from a man between 18 and 35 years old in good health. Sequencing was carried out using memory CD4+ T cells sorted from blood. Subset noted: CD45RA-negative fraction. CDR3: CASRFQTGAHEQYF. The CDR3 DNA sequence: TGTGCAAGTCGCTTCCAGACAGGGGCCCACGAGCAGTACTTC.